This T cell receptor beta chain was observed in a study of blood T cells in healthy people across ages. Trimming at V came to 7 bases and at J to 7 bases, leaving 12 bases not matched to a gene. This CDR3 spans 15 amino acids. In germline, CDR1 is SGHDT, CDR2 YYEEEE. Then a second PCR, running about 6 to 11 cycles, was carried out with a sample-barcoded 5' primer and a J-beta primer mix. TCRdb re-called the 5' RACE reads with MiXCR, one entry per CDR3 protein. The repertoire holds more than 900,000 distinct CDR3 sequences, with roughly a quarter as singletons. Each sample yielded at least 6 micrograms of PBMC total RNA. The same specimen was also included in a second study, on T cells of mothers and their children.

The genes are TRBV5-6 and TRBJ2-1; 9 nucleotides match TRBD2. This sequence was found in a girl between 2 and 10 years old in good health. The specimen sequenced was blood. The CDR3 loop is CASERGVRGLNEQFF. As DNA, the CDR3 is TGTGCCAGCGAGCGGGGGGTCAGGGGCCTGAATGAGCAGTTCTTC.